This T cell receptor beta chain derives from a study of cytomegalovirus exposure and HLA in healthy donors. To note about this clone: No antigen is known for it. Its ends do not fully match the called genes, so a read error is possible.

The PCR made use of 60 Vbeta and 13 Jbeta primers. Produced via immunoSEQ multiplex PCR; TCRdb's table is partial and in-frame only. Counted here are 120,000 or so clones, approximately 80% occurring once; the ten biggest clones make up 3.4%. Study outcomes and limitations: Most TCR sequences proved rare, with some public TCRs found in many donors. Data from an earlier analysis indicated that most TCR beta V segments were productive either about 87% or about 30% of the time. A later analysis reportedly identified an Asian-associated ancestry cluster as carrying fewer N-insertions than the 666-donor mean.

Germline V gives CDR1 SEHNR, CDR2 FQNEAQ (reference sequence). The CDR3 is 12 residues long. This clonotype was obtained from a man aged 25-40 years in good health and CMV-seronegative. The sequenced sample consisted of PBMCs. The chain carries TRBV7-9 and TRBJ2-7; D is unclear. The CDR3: CSSSRDLYEQYF. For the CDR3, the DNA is TGTTCCAGCAGTCGAGATCTCTACGAGCAGTACTTC.